This TCR beta chain stems from a study of blood T cell repertoires in COVID-19. Participants spanned ages about 18 to 100 years and resided in fewer than 30 US areas. Per the authors' pipeline: Nucleated cell counts were estimated from reference gene primer amplification. Sequencing used immunoSEQ multiplex PCR; TCRdb keeps in-frame clones, though not all of them. The DNA gave D and trimming, while V, J and clone size come from that table. The sample has a few hundred thousand clones; 80% to 90% are singletons. CDR1 and CDR2 from the germline V gene are MNHEY and SMNVEV (reference sequence). This CDR3 is built from 14 residues. V shed 6 bases and J 2 bases; nucleotides not matched to a gene: 7.

This TCR was recovered from a man aged 25-40 years with acute COVID-19. The chain recombines TRBV27 with TRBJ2-7, with TRBD2 matching 7 bases. The specimen sequenced was PBMCs or T cells enriched from blood (not recorded which). The CDR3: CASRPGGITYEQYV. CDR3 in DNA: TGTGCCAGCAGGCCCGGGGGGATTACCTACGAGCAGTACGTC.